One TCR beta chain is described in this entry. As yet, its antigen is unknown. Measured with immunoSEQ multiplex PCR; TCRdb has only the in-frame clones, and not every one. The sample has some 640,000 clones; around 92% are singletons. This sample is part of a study of Ad26.COV2.S vaccination and SARS-CoV-2 variants. Whole-study context: Intramuscular Ad26.COV2.S doses were given once or twice, 56 days apart.

Study-wide results and limits: Total responses of T cells may have been underestimated by the analyses of TCR breadth and depth. Placebo recipients trailed vaccine recipients in spike-specific TCR breadth. Vaccine and placebo groups showed comparable non-spike TCR breadth.

Treatment denoted: 19 received Ad26.COV2.S at low or high dose, single or two shots; about 5 received placebo; per-sample allocation not given. Day 63 after the first vaccine or placebo injection was the time point for sampling. Specimen: peripheral blood, collected in a trial of Ad26.COV2.S vaccine versus placebo. The sequence came from a person between 18 and 59 years old who received the Ad26.COV2.S COVID-19 vaccine or a placebo.

The CDR3 nucleotides are TGTGCCAGCAGTGAGGGACAATCCTATAATTCACCCCTCCACTTT. Translation gives CASSEGQSYNSPLHF. The chain links TRBV6-4 to TRBJ1-6, with D tentatively TRBD1 (6 bases). The CDR3 sequence is 15 residues long. Trimming cost V 3 bases and J 1 base, with 7 bases left between them. Germline V gene lookup returns CDR1 MRHNA and CDR2 SNTAGT.